This T cell receptor (beta chain) comes out of a study of Ad26.COV2.S vaccination and SARS-CoV-2 variants. Treatment: 15 to 20 received Ad26.COV2.S at low or high dose, single or two shots; about 5 received placebo; per-sample allocation not given. Samples analyzed were those drawn on day 63 after the first vaccine or placebo injection. In Boston, the donor was an adult between 18-55 years of age. Profiled with immunoSEQ multiplex PCR; TCRdb holds only in-frame clones, not every one. The repertoire has 300,000 to 350,000 clones, over 80% of them found once; the top ten carry 2.1%. Germline V gene data show CDR1 as LNHDA and CDR2 as SQIVND (reference sequence). The CDR3 extends over 14 amino acids. Trimming left V 5 bases short and J 7 bases short, with 17 bases between.

The V gene is TRBV19, the J gene TRBJ1-2; a possible D gene is TRBD1 (5 bases). Sequenced here: peripheral blood, sampled in a trial of Ad26.COV2.S vaccine versus placebo. This clonotype was obtained from a person between 18 and 65 years old who received the Ad26.COV2.S COVID-19 vaccine or a placebo. CDR3 in amino acids: CASSPKVSGLGYTF. Written as DNA, the CDR3 is TGTGCCAGTAGTCCCAAGGTGTCGGGGCTTGGCTACACCTTC.